This T cell receptor beta chain was profiled in a study of regulatory T cells in long-lasting Graves disease. This clonotype was recorded at least ten times. Time point meaning: persistent/refractory GD, antithyroid drugs over 5 years with positive TRAb. PBMC-extracted RNA yielded the TCR library. The CDR3 is 14 residues long. Between the trimmed V and J ends, which lost 6 bases and 0 bases, there was a span of 9 bases. CDR1 is MNHNS, CDR2 SASEGT, per germline. iRepertoire HTBI primers and Arm-PCR of CDR3 regions built TCR beta libraries. TCRdb reprocessed the multiplex PCR reads via MiXCR and lists one record per CDR3 protein. The table has 650,000 to 700,000 distinct CDR3 sequences, around 30% seen once.

The V call is TRBV6-1, the J call TRBJ1-5; D call uncertain. This receptor was obtained from a female donor with Graves disease. Sequencing was performed on peripheral blood mononuclear cells (PBMCs), taken when the disease was refractory, from a patient treated with antithyroid drugs. As DNA, the CDR3 is TGTGCCAGCAGCAGGACGGATAGCAATCAGCCCCAGCATTTT. It translates to CASSRTDSNQPQHF.